The source of this T cell receptor beta chain is a study of shared clonotypes between healthy human individuals. On the study more broadly: The cohort comprised a couple of women and a few men. Their ages spanned 18 to 49 years.

The table came from immunoSEQ multiplex PCR; TCRdb's copy has only in-frame clones and leaves some out. The sample holds fewer than 850,000 clones, around 72% seen once. Per the germline V gene, CDR1 is SGHNT and CDR2 is YYREEE (reference sequence). V trimming: 0 bases; J trimming: 3 bases; junction bases outside the gene matches: 6. The CDR3 is made up of 16 amino acids. The sequence was collected from a young woman in good health. The chain links TRBV5-4 to TRBJ2-7; 10 bases map to TRBD2. Sequencing was carried out using memory CD4+ T cells sorted from blood. Described subset: CD45RA-negative fraction. The CDR3 DNA is TGTGCCAGCAGCTTGGCCGGTGCTAGCGGGAGCTACGAGCAGTACTTC. The encoded protein is CASSLAGASGSYEQYF.